These T cell receptor beta chains were read from a single sample in a study of control samples from healthy donors and cancer patients. Sequenced by immunoSEQ multiplex PCR; TCRdb stores in-frame clones only, minus some. This sample's table reports some 190,000 clones. The sample consisted of blood. Receptors originate from a woman in her 30s in good health. The CDR3 runs from the conserved cysteine through the conserved F or W. A D gene is named only where the DNA matches it firmly.

d_gene	v_gene	j_gene	CDR3aa	CDR3nt
-	TRBV11-2	TRBJ1-5	CASSLHSSNQPQHF	TGTGCCAGCAGCTTACACAGTAGCAATCAGCCCCAGCATTTT
-	TRBV9	TRBJ1-2	CASSVGNLGAYGYTF	TGTGCCAGCAGCGTAGGTAACCTGGGGGCCTATGGCTACACCTTC
TRBD2	TRBV7-2	TRBJ2-3	CASSFERGETDTQYF	TGTGCCAGCAGCTTTGAGCGGGGGGAGACAGATACGCAGTATTTT
TRBD2	TRBV5-5	TRBJ2-7	CASSLARGAYEQYF	TGTGCCAGCAGCTTGGCGCGGGGGGCCTACGAGCAGTACTTC
-	TRBV6-5	TRBJ1-3	CASRPYGGPGNTIYF	TGTGCCAGCAGACCCTACGGGGGTCCTGGAAACACCATATATTTT
-	TRBV5-1	TRBJ1-1	CASSLGPEKNTEAFF	TGCGCCAGCAGCTTGGGTCCCGAGAAGAACACTGAAGCTTTCTTT
-	TRBV10-3	TRBJ2-2	CAINYRNLRDGELFF	TGTGCCATCAATTACCGGAACCTACGGGACGGGGAGCTGTTTTTT
-	TRBV29-1	TRBJ1-1	CSGRLAVTEAFF	TGCAGCGGGAGGCTAGCGGTCACTGAAGCTTTCTTT
-	TRBV28	TRBJ1-1	CASPNLGGNTEAFF	TGTGCCAGCCCCAACCTCGGGGGTAACACTGAAGCTTTCTTT
TRBD2	TRBV7-9	TRBJ2-5	CASRGTSGSQETQYF	TGTGCCAGCAGGGGGACTAGCGGGTCCCAAGAGACCCAGTACTTC
TRBD1	TRBV18	TRBJ1-2	CASSPGTVYGYTF	TGTGCCAGCTCACCCGGGACAGTCTATGGCTACACCTTC
-	TRBV15	TRBJ2-7	CATSRTPDSLSSYEQYF	TGTGCCACCAGCAGGACTCCGGACAGTCTCTCAAGCTACGAGCAGTACTTC
TRBD2	TRBV5-4	TRBJ2-1	CASSFQLADYNEQFF	TGTGCCAGCAGCTTTCAACTAGCGGACTACAATGAGCAGTTCTTC
-	TRBV11-2	TRBJ2-5	CASGFGRSGETQYF	TGTGCCAGCGGATTCGGGCGATCCGGGGAGACCCAGTACTTC
TRBD2	TRBV6-5	TRBJ2-2	CASSLYGGSTGELFF	TGTGCCAGCAGTTTGTACGGGGGGAGCACCGGGGAGCTGTTTTTT
TRBD2	TRBV4-1	TRBJ2-1	CADRLAAPNEQFF	TGCGCCGATAGACTAGCGGCCCCCAATGAGCAGTTCTTC
-	TRBV5-1	TRBJ1-1	CASSLERLRNTEAFF	TGCGCCAGCAGCTTGGAGAGGCTGAGAAACACTGAAGCTTTCTTT
-	TRBV30	TRBJ1-3	CAWSVRREIIRNTIYF	TGTGCCTGGAGTGTAAGGAGGGAGATTATTAGAAACACCATATATTTT
TRBD1	TRBV3-1/TRBV3-2	TRBJ2-1	CASSQGFPGTGANEQFF	TGTGCCAGCAGCCAAGGATTCCCCGGGACAGGTGCCAATGAGCAGTTCTTC
TRBD1	TRBV28	TRBJ1-3	CASSFGTVTSGNTIYF	TGTGCCAGCAGTTTCGGGACAGTCACCTCTGGAAACACCATATATTTT
-	TRBV6-7	TRBJ2-1	CASRPPATDSYNEQFF	TGTGCCAGCAGACCACCTGCTACAGACTCCTACAATGAGCAGTTCTTC
-	TRBV7-2	TRBJ2-7	CASRGAGTYEQYF	TGTGCCAGCCGTGGGGCAGGTACCTACGAGCAGTACTTC
-	TRBV9	TRBJ1-1	CASSVSGSLNTEAFF	TGTGCCAGCAGCGTATCCGGCAGCCTGAACACTGAAGCTTTCTTT